Listed below are T cell receptor beta chains from one sample, sequenced in a study of cytomegalovirus exposure and HLA in healthy donors. This table comes from immunoSEQ multiplex PCR, and its TCRdb copy is limited to in-frame clones, with some not included. The top ten hold roughly 1.4% of the sample, which has 150,000 to 200,000 clones, around 79% seen once. Sequenced: PBMCs. These receptors all come from a woman aged 45-65 years in good health and CMV-seronegative. CDR3s include the opening cysteine and the closing phenylalanine or tryptophan. Each record gives: D gene, V gene, J gene, clone size, CDR3 DNA, CDR3 protein. D genes are given only for firm matches. Only some rows state a clone size, as once, few, many or a class for expanded clones.

NA	TRBV4-3	TRBJ2-2	NA	TGCGCCAGCAGCCAATTTATTGGGACACCGAACACCGGGGAGCTGTTTTTT	CASSQFIGTPNTGELFF
NA	TRBV29-1	TRBJ1-5	NA	TGCAGCGTCTCAGGACTTGGAGATAGCAATCAGCCCCAGCATTTT	CSVSGLGDSNQPQHF
NA	TRBV27	TRBJ2-6	NA	TGTGCCAGCAGTTTTCAGTCAGGGGCTGGGGCCAACGTCCTGACTTTC	CASSFQSGAGANVLTF
TRBD1	TRBV5-1	TRBJ1-6	NA	TGCGCCAGCAGCTTGGCCGACAGGGGGAATTCACCCCTCCACTTT	CASSLADRGNSPLHF
NA	TRBV11-2	TRBJ2-7	few	TGTGCCAGCAGCCCCAGGGGTTCCTACGAGCAGTACTTC	CASSPRGSYEQYF
NA	TRBV20-1	TRBJ2-1	NA	TGCAGTGACGAGACCTACAATGAGCAGTTCTTC	CSDETYNEQFF
NA	TRBV2	TRBJ2-7	NA	TGTGCCAGCAGTGAAGTTTCACAGGGTTACGAGCAGTACTTC	CASSEVSQGYEQYF
TRBD1	TRBV19	TRBJ1-2	NA	TGTGCCAGTAGAACCGGACAGGCTAACTATGGCTACACCTTC	CASRTGQANYGYTF
TRBD2	TRBV4-3	TRBJ2-3	NA	TGCGCCAGCAGCCAAGATGGTGGGCTAGCGGGGGCCCGTGGCACAGATACGCAGTATTTT	CASSQDGGLAGARGTDTQYF
TRBD2	TRBV5-6	TRBJ2-1	NA	TGTGCCAGCAGCTGGGGGGCTAGCGGGGGGGAGGAGCAGTTCTTC	CASSWGASGGEEQFF
TRBD2	TRBV7-2	TRBJ2-1	NA	TGTGCCAGCAGCAGGCGCCTCGGGGGGGCAGGGTACAATGAGCAGTTCTTC	CASSRRLGGAGYNEQFF
TRBD1	TRBV4-3	TRBJ1-2	NA	TGCGCCAGCAGCCAAGATATGGGACAGGGTTTCTATGGCTACACCTTC	CASSQDMGQGFYGYTF
NA	TRBV9	TRBJ2-1	NA	TGTGCCAGCAGCGTACAGGCTGGGTACAATGAGCAGTTCTTC	CASSVQAGYNEQFF
TRBD1	TRBV7-9	TRBJ2-5	NA	TGTGCCAGCAGCACAGCCGGGACAGGGGGAGAGACCCAGTACTTC	CASSTAGTGGETQYF